The TCR beta chain described here comes from a study of monozygotic twins with inflammatory bowel disease. The UMIs carried a 6-nucleotide sample barcode, and they were added by template switching. No DNA is given; TCRdb re-called the 5' RACE reads and lists each CDR3 protein once. The listing contains about 210,000 distinct CDR3 sequences. The CDR3 is 15 residues long. CDR1 is SGHNT, CDR2 YYREEE, per germline (reference sequence). The sequence derives from a human donor with ulcerative colitis or Crohn's disease, or a healthy co-twin of an affected twin (not recorded which). The chain has TRBV5-4 and TRBJ2-1; the D call from TCRdb, TRBD2, cannot be confirmed without DNA. The specimen sequenced was blood. CDR3 protein: CASSQGLAGGYEQFF.